The 27 T cell receptor beta chains below were found in one sample sequenced in a study of shared clonotypes between healthy human individuals. Assay used: immunoSEQ multiplex PCR; TCRdb lists only in-frame clones, some missing. The sample has approximately 2,200,000 clones, 85% to 95% seen once. CD45RO-negative CD8 cells positively selected for CCR7 made up the naive population, which excluded terminally differentiated effector memory CD45RA+ cells. The sequenced material came from naive CD8+ T cells from PBMCs. These receptors all stem from a man younger than 35 in good health. Some clones in this sample may be carry-over from other donors' samples.

The V call is TRBV7-2, the J call TRBJ1-2, with 12 bases aligning to TRBD1. This CDR3 has 16 amino acids. V was clipped by 1 base and J by 5 bases; unmatched bases: 5. CDR1 SGHTA and CDR2 FQGNSA come from the germline V gene. CDR3: CASSLGGQGAGYGYTF. The DNA for the CDR3 is TGTGCCAGCAGCTTAGGGGGACAGGGGGCAGGATATGGCTACACCTTC. Full variable domain (missing parts from reference TRBV7-2 and TRBJ1-2): GAGVSQSPSNKVTEKGKDVELRCDPISGHTALYWYRQSLGQGLEFLIYFQGNSAPDKSGLPSDRFSAERTGGSVSTLTIQRTQQEDSAVYLCASSLGGQGAGYGYTFGSGTRLTVV.

V gene TRBV13 combines with J gene TRBJ2-7; 7 bases line up with TRBD1. The V gene's germline CDR1 is PRHDT and CDR2 FYEKMQ (reference sequence). CDR3 length: 14 residues. V was clipped by 5 bases and J by 5 bases; unmatched bases: 9. CDR3 DNA: TGTGCCAGCAGCCCACAGGGGCTTGGGGACGAGCAGTACTTC. The encoded protein is CASSPQGLGDEQYF.

This clone was picked up one time. This same CDR3 is encoded by further DNA sequences in the sample. CDR3 sequence: CASSRDRGGNQPQHF. CDR3 coding DNA: TGTGCCAGCAGCCGGGACAGGGGGGGCAATCAGCCCCAGCATTTT. The chain has TRBV27 and TRBJ1-5; 11 bases agree with TRBD1. The CDR3 is 15 residues long. Germline assignment: CDR1 MNHEY and CDR2 SMNVEV (reference sequence). With 6 bases clipped from V and 2 bases from J, the junction kept 3 bases outside the gene matches.

This chain connects TRBV5-1 to TRBJ2-1; 9 bases align to TRBD1. CDR1 is SGHRS, CDR2 YFSETQ, per germline. V lost 4 bases and J lost 8; bases outside the gene matches: 10. There are 15 residues in the CDR3. CDR3 in amino acids: CASSVTGGIFYEQFF. As DNA, the CDR3 is TGCGCCAGCAGCGTGACAGGGGGAATTTTCTATGAGCAGTTCTTC.

A few counts support this clone. The chain uses TRBV14 and TRBJ2-7; no definite D call. The CDR3 is made up of 15 amino acids. The germline gives CDR1 SGHDN, CDR2 FVKESK. V was clipped by 0 bases and J by 4 bases, with 13 bases between them. The CDR3 loop reads CASSQDSLRGYEQYF. CDR3 bases: TGTGCCAGCAGCCAAGACAGCCTGCGAGGATACGAGCAGTACTTC.

The chain carries TRBV9 and TRBJ2-1; D is ambiguous. V lost 0 bases and J lost 5, with 6 bases in between. From germline, CDR1 is SGDLS and CDR2 YYNGEE. The CDR3 has 13 residues. This CDR3 is CASSVAGHNEQFF. The CDR3 nucleotides read TGTGCCAGCAGCGTAGCTGGGCACAATGAGCAGTTCTTC. Variable domain in full (rest from reference TRBV9 and TRBJ2-1): DSGVTQTPKHLITATGQRVTLRCSPRSGDLSVYWYQQSLDQGLQFLIQYYNGEERAKGNILERFSAQQFPDLHSELNLSSLELGDSALYFCASSVAGHNEQFFGPGTRLTVL.

The chain couples TRBV11-2 to TRBJ2-2; D is unresolved. This CDR3 spans 12 amino acids. Trimming removed 2 bases from V and 7 bases from J, with 5 bases in between. Germline CDR1 SGHAT, CDR2 FQNNGV. The CDR3 region has the DNA TGTGCCAGCAGCTTACAAGGCGGGGAGCTGTTTTTT. Translation: CASSLQGGELFF.

The V gene is TRBV4-1, the J gene TRBJ2-2; no clear D gene. Trimming pared 0 bases from V and 2 bases from J, leaving 13 bases between. Germline CDR1 is MGHRA and CDR2 is YSYEKL. This CDR3 contains 17 residues. The CDR3 DNA sequence: TGCGCCAGCAGCCAAGATCCCAAAGGGTATAACACCGGGGAGCTGTTTTTT. Its protein is CASSQDPKGYNTGELFF.

This clone was counted a single time. The chain employs TRBV19 and TRBJ1-1; unclear D gene. Per germline, CDR1 LNHDA and CDR2 SQIVND (reference sequence). V was clipped by 2 bases and J by 3 bases, with 7 bases between them. The CDR3 loop spans 13 amino acids. The CDR3 DNA is TGTGCCAGTAGTATAAACCCGTACACTGAAGCTTTCTTT. It codes for CASSINPYTEAFF.

This sequence joins TRBV5-1 and TRBJ2-7; tentatively, D is TRBD2 (6 bases). CDR1 is SGHRS and CDR2 is YFSETQ in the germline V gene. The CDR3 sequence is 18 residues long. V gave up 0 bases and J gave up 6 bases, with 25 bases separating them. CDR3 residues: CASSLDEIPVGGEGEQYF. In DNA, the CDR3 is TGCGCCAGCAGCTTGGATGAGATCCCCGTGGGGGGTGAGGGCGAGCAGTACTTC.

The rearrangement links TRBV10-3 to TRBJ1-2, with 7 positions matching TRBD1. The CDR3 covers 16 residues. Germline V lookup: CDR1 ENHRY, CDR2 SYGVKD. V lost 0 bases and J lost 3; bases outside the gene matches: 7. The CDR3 DNA reads as TGTGCCATCAGTGAGTCGATCACAGGGGCGGACTATGGCTACACCTTC. Residues: CAISESITGADYGYTF.

CDR3 nucleotide sequence: TGTGCCAGCGGGAGGGGCCTCTTCTCCTACGAGCAGTACTTC. This gives the protein CASGRGLFSYEQYF. The rearrangement links TRBV28 to TRBJ2-7, with 7 bases fitting TRBD2. Germline values: CDR1 MDHEN, CDR2 SYDVKM. V dropped 8 bases and J dropped 0; count of bases not matched to a gene: 7. The CDR3 sequence is 14 residues long.

The V gene is TRBV28, the J gene TRBJ2-4; perhaps TRBD1 as D (6 bases). In germline, CDR1 is MDHEN, CDR2 SYDVKM. The CDR3 has 20 amino acids. Trimming stripped 4 bases from V and 0 bases from J, with 25 bases between. The CDR3 sequence is CASSSSRGGFQPAAKNIQYF. Written as DNA, the CDR3 is TGTGCCAGCAGTTCCTCCCGAGGGGGATTTCAACCAGCAGCCAAAAACATTCAGTACTTC.

As for this clone: At one boundary the junction diverges from the germline segment, which might be a read error. The V call is TRBV27, the J call TRBJ2-7; 9 bases fit TRBD2. The CDR3 contains 15 residues. Per germline, CDR1 MNHEY and CDR2 SMNVEV (reference sequence). CDR3 in amino acids: CASSQTGTSSNEQYF. The DNA for the CDR3 is TGTGCCAGCAGTCAAACCGGGACTAGCTCCAACGAGCAGTACTTC.

The chain combines TRBV29-1 with TRBJ1-2; 9 positions agree with TRBD1. Germline V gene lookup returns CDR1 SQVTM and CDR2 ANQGSEA. The trim removed 6 bases at V and 6 bases at J, leaving 14 bases unmatched. The CDR3 spans 15 residues. CDR3 sequence (DNA): TGCAGCGTAGCAAAGACAGGGGGTCGCCCGGATGGCTACACCTTC. Translation: CSVAKTGGRPDGYTF.

This clone was seen once. The chain has TRBV6-5 and TRBJ2-7; D uncertain. Per the germline V gene, CDR1 is MNHEY and CDR2 is SVGAGI. V was shortened by 4 bases and J by 1 base, with 11 bases between the two germline ends. The CDR3 has 14 amino acids. DNA for the CDR3: TGTGCCAGCAGTTTTCGAGAATCTTCCTACGAGCAGTACTTC. Amino acids: CASSFRESSYEQYF.

This clone was observed a few times. The chain recombines TRBV28 with TRBJ1-1; D gene ambiguous. V was clipped by 5 bases and J by 4 bases, with 8 bases between them. The CDR3 runs to 12 residues. The V gene's germline CDR1 is MDHEN and CDR2 SYDVKM. The CDR3 DNA reads as TGTGCCAGCAGTCCGGGATCCACTGAAGCTTTCTTT. Translated, it gives CASSPGSTEAFF. Drawing the rest from reference TRBV28 and TRBJ1-1, the complete variable domain is DVKVTQSSRYLVKRTGEKVFLECVQDMDHENMFWYRQDPGLGLRLIYFSYDVKMKEKGDIPEGYSVSREKKERFSLILESASTNQTSMYLCASSPGSTEAFFGQGTRLTVV.

The V call is TRBV28, the J call TRBJ2-7; no reliable D call. Germline values: CDR1 MDHEN, CDR2 SYDVKM. CDR3 length equals 13 residues. Trimming shortened V by 7 bases and J by 0 bases, and 10 bases separated the two germline ends. The CDR3 region is CASTYSASYEQYF. CDR3 in DNA: TGTGCCAGCACCTACTCGGCCTCCTACGAGCAGTACTTC.

The chain is built from TRBV9 and TRBJ2-7; D not certain. The CDR3 spans 14 residues. The germline CDR1 and CDR2 sequences are SGDLS and YYNGEE. The V gene lost 2 bases and the J gene lost 2 bases, with 11 bases spanning the gap. The CDR3 loop is CASSVGSDAYEQYF. CDR3 DNA sequence: TGTGCCAGCAGCGTGGGTTCGGACGCCTACGAGCAGTACTTC.

This chain uses TRBV5-5 with TRBJ1-2; 7 positions match TRBD1. The length of the CDR3 is 16 residues. Germline V CDR1 and CDR2: SGHKS, YYEKEE (reference sequence). J lost 4 bases, V lost 5 bases, and 14 bases had no gene match. The CDR3 DNA reads TGTGCCAGCAGTCCCTCCCAGACAGGGTTCCCCTATGGCTACACCTTC. Its protein product is CASSPSQTGFPYGYTF. Full variable domain (missing parts from reference TRBV5-5 and TRBJ1-2): DAGVTQSPTHLIKTRGQQVTLRCSPISGHKSVSWYQQVLGQGPQFIFQYYEKEERGRGNFPDRFSARQFPNYSSELNVNALLLGDSALYLCASSPSQTGFPYGYTFGSGTRLTVV.

Points on this clone: This CDR3 is also generated by other DNA sequences in the sample. The chain combines TRBV7-8 with TRBJ1-1; D call uncertain. This CDR3 contains 12 residues. The germline V and J ends were trimmed by 1 base and 6 bases, with 6 bases remaining between them. Per germline, CDR1 SGHVS and CDR2 FQNEAQ. The CDR3 DNA reads TGTGCCAGCAGCTTAGGGACGGCTGAAGCTTTCTTT. Protein: CASSLGTAEAFF.

This clone was detected once. The chain uses TRBV9 and TRBJ2-7; D possibly corresponds to TRBD1 (6 bases). This CDR3 has 14 amino acids. Germline loops: CDR1 SGDLS, CDR2 YYNGEE. V was pared by 1 base and J by 2 bases, with 10 bases between. Written as DNA, the CDR3 is TGTGCCAGCAGCGTATCACAGGGACCCTACGAGCAGTACTTC. This encodes CASSVSQGPYEQYF.

This sequence joins TRBV7-2 and TRBJ2-1; possibly TRBD1 or TRBD2 for D (5 bases each). The V and J ends lost 3 bases and 6 bases respectively, with 12 bases between them. CDR1 is SGHTA, CDR2 FQGNSA, per germline. This CDR3 spans 14 amino acids. This chain's CDR3 is CASSLWGFLNEQFF. CDR3 sequence (DNA): TGTGCCAGCAGCTTGTGGGGGTTTCTCAATGAGCAGTTCTTC.

The chain recombines TRBV5-8 with TRBJ2-5; 14 nucleotides line up with TRBD2. With V trimmed by 4 bases and J by 5 bases, 4 bases remained unmatched. The germline V gene has CDR1 SGHTS and CDR2 YDEGEE. This CDR3 spans 15 amino acids. CDR3 bases: TGTGCCAGCAGCCCTGGGACTAGCGGGAGTGAGACCCAGTACTTC. Encoded protein: CASSPGTSGSETQYF.

The CDR3 sequence: CASSYRPGQETQYF. CDR3 nucleotide sequence: TGTGCCAGCAGCTATCGGCCTGGGCAAGAGACCCAGTACTTC. The V gene is TRBV7-7, the J gene TRBJ2-5, with unresolved D. Trimming took 4 bases from V and 2 from J, leaving 11 bases between them. Germline V gives CDR1 SSHAT, CDR2 FNYEAQ (reference sequence). The CDR3 has 14 residues. The full variable domain, in which reference TRBV7-7 and TRBJ2-5 provide the parts outside the CDR3, is GAGVSQSPRYKVTKRGQDVTLRCDPISSHATLYWYQQALGQGPEFLTYFNYEAQPDKSGLPSDRFSAERPEGSISTLTIQRTEQRDSAMYRCASSYRPGQETQYFGPGTRLLVL.

The chain links TRBV7-9 to TRBJ1-1; D is uncertain. Germline CDR1 SEHNR, CDR2 FQNEAQ (reference sequence). Trimming took off 3 bases at V and 7 bases at J, with 12 bases between the two ends. The CDR3 covers 13 residues. CDR3 loop: CASSLAAQDEAFF. In DNA, the CDR3 is TGTGCCAGCAGCTTGGCTGCGCAGGATGAAGCTTTCTTT.

This chain joins TRBV7-2 and TRBJ2-7; 8 bases are a match to TRBD1. Germline V gene lookup returns CDR1 SGHTA and CDR2 FQGNSA. The CDR3 runs 16 residues. V was pared by 0 bases and J by 2 bases, with 6 bases of the junction left unmatched. In DNA form, the CDR3 reads TGTGCCAGCAGCTTAGCATACCCAGGGGGCCCCTACGAGCAGTACTTC. Translation gives CASSLAYPGGPYEQYF.